These 24 T cell receptor beta chains were sequenced from one sample in a study of cytomegalovirus exposure and HLA in healthy donors. The PCR had 60 Vbeta and 13 Jbeta primers. The data were produced by immunoSEQ multiplex PCR, yet TCRdb's version contains in-frame clones alone and is incomplete. Among 90,000 to 120,000 clones listed, about 80% were seen once. Source material: PBMCs. All receptors derive from a man between 25 and 39 years old in good health and CMV-seropositive.

The chain recombines TRBV11-2 with TRBJ2-5, with D maybe TRBD2 (6 bases). Germline CDR1 is SGHAT and CDR2 is FQNNGV. Deletions cut 5 bases from V and 1 base from J, with 17 bases between. This CDR3 region has 16 residues. In DNA, the CDR3 is TGTGCCAGCAGCCCCGGGTTGGGGCGGGGCCAAGAGACCCAGTACTTC. The encoded protein is CASSPGLGRGQETQYF.

The rearrangement links TRBV29-1 to TRBJ1-2; perhaps TRBD1 as D (6 bases). V lost 6 bases and J 6 bases, leaving 8 bases between the germline ends. CDR1 and CDR2 (germline): SQVTM, ANQGSEA. The CDR3 totals 10 residues. The CDR3 DNA reads TGCAGCGTGGGGGACAATGGCTACACCTTC. This codes for CSVGDNGYTF.

This chain connects TRBV11-3 to TRBJ1-2; a weak D match, TRBD1 (6 bases). The CDR3 totals 12 residues. Trimming took off 5 bases at V and 7 bases at J, with 11 bases between the two ends. The germline gives CDR1 SGHNT, CDR2 YENEEA. CDR3 region: CASSPRGGGYTF. CDR3 DNA: TGTGCCAGCAGCCCTCGAGGGGGTGGCTACACCTTC.

CDR3 coding DNA: TGTGCCAGCAGCCTCGGACTAGCCTCCGATACGCAGTATTTT. This codes for CASSLGLASDTQYF. V usage is TRBV7-3 and J usage is TRBJ2-3; 8 nucleotides match TRBD2. CDR1 and CDR2 (germline): SGHTA, FQGTGA. The CDR3 totals 14 residues. With 5 bases clipped from V and 6 bases from J, the junction kept 7 bases outside the gene matches.

The J gene is TRBJ2-1, the V gene TRBV5-1, with TRBD2 matching 10 bases. Trimming cost V 4 bases and J 7 bases; bases outside gene matches: 8. This CDR3 has 15 amino acids. The germline CDR1 and CDR2 sequences are SGHRS and YFSETQ. CDR3 DNA sequence: TGCGCCAGCAGCAGTATAGCGGGGGGCCCAAATGAGCAGTTCTTC. Translated: CASSSIAGGPNEQFF.

V gene TRBV15 combines with J gene TRBJ2-7; 7 bases fit TRBD1. J lost 2 bases, V lost 4 bases, and 8 bases had no gene match. CDR3 length equals 15 residues. Germline CDR1 LNHNV, CDR2 YYDKDF (reference sequence). The CDR3 bases are TGTGCCACCAGCATAAGTACGGGACAGCCCTACGAGCAGTACTTC. This codes for CATSISTGQPYEQYF.

The chain combines TRBV19 with TRBJ2-3; TRBD1 matches 8 bases. Trimming cost V 7 bases and J 1 base; bases outside gene matches: 4. Germline CDR1 LNHDA, CDR2 SQIVND (reference sequence). This CDR3 has 14 amino acids. For the CDR3, the DNA is TGTGCCAGTAAGCTGGGACAGGGCACAGATACGCAGTATTTT. Its protein is CASKLGQGTDTQYF.

The chain couples TRBV5-5 to TRBJ1-6; D not certain. CDR1 and CDR2 from the germline V gene are SGHKS and YYEKEE (reference sequence). V was clipped by 4 bases and J by 0 bases, with 11 bases between them. The CDR3 consists of 16 residues. CDR3 region: CASSNVPSSYNSPLHF. The DNA for the CDR3 is TGTGCCAGCAGCAACGTACCTAGCTCCTATAATTCACCCCTCCACTTT.

The chain has TRBV5-1 and TRBJ1-4; D possibly corresponds to TRBD1 (5 bases). Trimming removed 0 bases at V and 8 bases at J, with 17 bases between. This CDR3 spans 16 amino acids. Germline V lookup: CDR1 SGHRS, CDR2 YFSETQ. The CDR3 spells CASSLGAAGSGEKLFF. The DNA for the CDR3 is TGCGCCAGCAGCTTGGGGGCGGCGGGGTCAGGGGAAAAACTGTTTTTT. Full variable domain (remainder filled in from reference TRBV5-1 and TRBJ1-4): KAGVTQTPRYLIKTRGQQVTLSCSPISGHRSVSWYQQTPGQGLQFLFEYFSETQRNKGNFPGRFSGRQFSNSRSEMNVSTLELGDSALYLCASSLGAAGSGEKLFFGSGTQLSVL.

The rearrangement links TRBV21-1 to TRBJ1-1; TRBD1 is taken as the D call from the table, unchecked against the DNA. TRBV21-1 is tagged as a pseudogene. The CDR3 spans 17 residues. CDR3 sequence reads: CASSKECPGQRNTEAFF. The CDR3 region has the DNA TGTGCCAGCAGCAAAGAATGCCCGGGACAGAGAAACACTGAAGCTTTCTTT.

V is TRBV5-6 and J is TRBJ1-1; D unresolved. The CDR3 extends over 12 amino acids. Trimming stripped 4 bases from V and 6 bases from J, with 10 bases between. In germline, CDR1 is SGHDT, CDR2 YYEEEE. The CDR3: CASSQAGPEAFF. Here the CDR3 DNA reads TGTGCCAGCAGCCAGGCAGGTCCTGAAGCTTTCTTT.

The V and J genes are TRBV10-1 and TRBJ2-7; TRBD1 aligns across 8 bases. After removal of 8 bases from V and 7 bases from J, the junction contained 1 base not matched to a gene. CDR1 WNHNN and CDR2 SYGVQD come from the germline V gene (reference sequence). This CDR3 spans 10 amino acids. DNA for the CDR3: TGCGCCAGCGGGGACAGGGAGCAGTACTTC. Translating it yields CASGDREQYF.

The rearrangement joins TRBV5-1 to TRBJ1-2; D call uncertain. CDR3 length: 14 residues. Trimming cost V 4 bases and J 6 bases, with 16 bases left between them. Per the germline V gene, CDR1 is SGHRS and CDR2 is YFSETQ. The CDR3: CASSLPQEVDGYTF. In DNA, the CDR3 is TGCGCCAGCAGCCTCCCCCAGGAAGTGGATGGCTACACCTTC.

The chain combines TRBV2 with TRBJ1-2; 9 nucleotides align to TRBD1. The CDR3 length is 14 residues. Germline V gene sequence: CDR1 SNHLY, CDR2 FYNNEI. With V trimmed by 2 bases and J by 5 bases, 3 bases remained unmatched. The CDR3 DNA reads as TGTGCCAGCAGTGAACGGACAGGGGTTTATGGCTACACCTTC. This codes for CASSERTGVYGYTF.

V and J are TRBV9 and TRBJ1-5, with a weak D call TRBD1 (6 bases). The CDR3 spans 20 residues. CDR1 and CDR2 (germline): SGDLS, YYNGEE. Trimming pared 0 bases from V and 5 bases from J, leaving 27 bases between. The CDR3 bases are TGTGCCAGCAGCGTAGCGGAGATTACTCTCAGGGGCGCGGAGGATCAGCCCCAGCATTTT. It yields the protein CASSVAEITLRGAEDQPQHF.

The chain carries TRBV6-6 and TRBJ1-5; maybe TRBD1 (5 bases). Germline V gene sequence: CDR1 MNHNY, CDR2 SVGAGI (reference sequence). The CDR3 contains 14 residues. Trimming took off 7 bases at V and 5 bases at J, with 15 bases between the two ends. In DNA, the CDR3 is TGTGCCAGCAACCCGACACAGGCTTATCAGCCCCAGCATTTT. It specifies CASNPTQAYQPQHF.

This chain links TRBV25-1 with TRBJ1-5; TRBD1 is a possible D gene (5 bases). V was pared by 4 bases and J by 2 bases, with 6 bases between. CDR1 is MGHDK, CDR2 SYGVNS, per germline. The CDR3 extends over 13 amino acids. CDR3 in amino acids: CASSVGGNQPQHF. CDR3 coding DNA: TGTGCCAGCAGTGTAGGGGGCAATCAGCCCCAGCATTTT.

V gene TRBV10-1 combines with J gene TRBJ1-4; D perhaps matches TRBD1 (5 bases). V gave up 3 bases and J gave up 4 bases, with 12 bases separating them. CDR1 and CDR2 from the germline V gene are WNHNN and SYGVQD (reference sequence). The CDR3 runs 15 residues. In DNA form, the CDR3 reads TGCGCCAGCAGTGATTCAGCAGGGAATAATGAAAAACTGTTTTTT. Translating gives CASSDSAGNNEKLFF.

This chain joins TRBV30 and TRBJ2-2; possibly TRBD1 for D (6 bases). V dropped 4 bases and J dropped 1 base, with 10 bases sitting between them. The germline V gene encodes CDR1 GTSNPN and CDR2 SVGIG (reference sequence). The CDR3 is 14 residues long. The DNA for the CDR3 is TGTGCCTGGACCGGGACAAGGAACACCGGGGAGCTGTTTTTT. The encoded protein is CAWTGTRNTGELFF.

V gene TRBV6-1 combines with J gene TRBJ1-5; a possible D gene is TRBD1 (5 bases). V lost 1 base to trimming and J lost 1 base, with 5 bases between them. CDR1 MNHNS and CDR2 SASEGT come from the germline V gene. This CDR3 contains 14 residues. CDR3 coding DNA: TGTGCCAGCAGTGAAGGACAGAGCAATCAGCCCCAGCATTTT. It translates to CASSEGQSNQPQHF.

This clone has just one count. V and J are TRBV2 and TRBJ2-3; TRBD2 might be the D (6 bases). The CDR3 is made up of 15 amino acids. Trimming left V 5 bases short and J 2 bases short, with 14 bases between. Germline CDR1 and CDR2: SNHLY and FYNNEI. The CDR3 is CASSLAGRVTDTQYF. The CDR3 DNA reads TGTGCCAGCAGTTTGGCGGGGCGGGTCACAGATACGCAGTATTTT.

CDR3 sequence reads: CASSPLGEGNQPQHF. The CDR3 DNA sequence: TGTGCCAGCTCACCCCTCGGGGAGGGCAATCAGCCCCAGCATTTT. The chain links TRBV18 to TRBJ1-5; no firm D call. The ends were cut back, 3 bases at V and 2 bases at J, with 11 bases in the middle. The germline V gene has CDR1 KGHSH and CDR2 LQKENI. The CDR3 consists of 15 residues.

The J gene is TRBJ1-1, the V gene TRBV2, with D hard to call. CDR1 and CDR2 from the germline V gene are SNHLY and FYNNEI. The ends were cut back, 6 bases at V and 4 bases at J, with 9 bases in the middle. The CDR3 contains 12 residues. This CDR3 reads CASRVSVTEAFF. For the CDR3, the DNA is TGTGCCAGCAGGGTTAGCGTCACTGAAGCTTTCTTT.

The chain couples TRBV7-9 to TRBJ1-5; TRBD1 is a possible D gene (5 bases). The V gene's germline CDR1 is SEHNR and CDR2 FQNEAQ (reference sequence). This CDR3 spans 15 amino acids. V lost 6 bases, J lost 5 bases, and 17 bases lay in between. The CDR3 reads CASSEERGTYQPQHF. CDR3 nucleotides: TGTGCCAGCAGTGAAGAGCGGGGGACCTATCAGCCCCAGCATTTT.